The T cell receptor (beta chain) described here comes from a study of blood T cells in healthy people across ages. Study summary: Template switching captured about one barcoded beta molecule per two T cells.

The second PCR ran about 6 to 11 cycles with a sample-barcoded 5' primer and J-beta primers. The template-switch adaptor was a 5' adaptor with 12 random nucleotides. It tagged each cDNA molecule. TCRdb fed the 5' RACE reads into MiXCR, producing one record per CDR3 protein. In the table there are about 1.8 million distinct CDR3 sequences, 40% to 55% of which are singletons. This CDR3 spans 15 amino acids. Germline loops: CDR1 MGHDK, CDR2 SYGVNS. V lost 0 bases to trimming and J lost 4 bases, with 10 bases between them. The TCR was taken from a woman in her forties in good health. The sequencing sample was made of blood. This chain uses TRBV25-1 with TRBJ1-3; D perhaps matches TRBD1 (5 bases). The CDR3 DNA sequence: TGTGCCAGCAGTGAATACCAGGGCACGGGAAACACCATATATTTT. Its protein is CASSEYQGTGNTIYF.